This note documents a single T cell receptor beta chain sequence. What it binds is not known. Unique molecular identifiers were built into the TCRbeta library. TCRdb re-derived calls from the PCR reads in MiXCR, one entry per CDR3 protein. Of about 980,000 distinct CDR3 sequences listed, about 30% are singletons. The V and J ends lost 5 bases and 6 bases, in that order; junction bases with no gene match: 3. Germline assignment: CDR1 KGHDR and CDR2 SFDVKD. The CDR3 extends over 15 amino acids. The data derive from a study of T-cell reconstitution after alpha-beta-depleted transplantation in children. The study's findings and limits: Several patients had high TCRbeta diversity at day 60; it came from surviving recipient T cells and thymic progenitors. Several hundred expanded graft clones reportedly supplied alpha-beta T cells about two months after transplant. Newly produced T cells mostly provided counts and TCRbeta diversity after one year, as hyperexpanded clones declined.

This chain links TRBV24-1 with TRBJ2-1; 13 bases match TRBD2. Sequencing used PBMCs, mostly from graft donor cells, obtained 360 days after TCRalphabeta/CD19-depleted stem cell transplant. This receptor was obtained from a boy in the first two years of life who had a stem cell transplant for SCID, so the T cells may come from the graft donor. The CDR3 DNA reads TGTGCCACCAGTGCCGGACTAGCGGGGGCCAATGAGCAGTTCTTC. Its protein is CATSAGLAGANEQFF.